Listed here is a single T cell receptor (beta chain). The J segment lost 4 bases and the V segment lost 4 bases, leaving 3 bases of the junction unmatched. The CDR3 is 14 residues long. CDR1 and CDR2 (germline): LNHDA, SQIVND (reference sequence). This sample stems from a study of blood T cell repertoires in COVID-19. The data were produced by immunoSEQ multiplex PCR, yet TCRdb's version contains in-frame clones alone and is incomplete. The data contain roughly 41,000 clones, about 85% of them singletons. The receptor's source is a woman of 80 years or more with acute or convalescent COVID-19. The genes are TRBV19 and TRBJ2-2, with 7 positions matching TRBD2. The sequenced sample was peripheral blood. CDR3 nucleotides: TGTGCCAGTAGTAGGACTAGGGGCACCGGGGAGCTGTTTTTT. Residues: CASSRTRGTGELFF. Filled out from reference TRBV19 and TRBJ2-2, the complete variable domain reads DGGITQSPKYLFRKEGQNVTLSCEQNLNHDAMYWYRQDPGQGLRLIYYSQIVNDFQKGDIAEGYSVSREKKESFPLTVTSAQKNPTAFYLCASSRTRGTGELFFGEGSRLTVL.